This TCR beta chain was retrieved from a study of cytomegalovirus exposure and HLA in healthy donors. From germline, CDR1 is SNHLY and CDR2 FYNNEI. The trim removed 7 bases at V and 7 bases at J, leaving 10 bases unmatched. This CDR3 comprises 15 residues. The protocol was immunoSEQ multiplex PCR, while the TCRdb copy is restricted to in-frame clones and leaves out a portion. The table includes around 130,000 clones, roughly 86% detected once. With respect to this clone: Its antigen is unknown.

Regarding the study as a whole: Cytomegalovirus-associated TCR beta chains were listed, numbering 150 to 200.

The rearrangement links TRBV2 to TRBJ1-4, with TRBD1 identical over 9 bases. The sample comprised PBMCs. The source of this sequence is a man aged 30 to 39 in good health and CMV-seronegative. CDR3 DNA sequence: TGTGCCAGCACCCAAACAGGGGGCAAGGTTGAAAAACTGTTTTTT. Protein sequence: CASTQTGGKVEKLFF. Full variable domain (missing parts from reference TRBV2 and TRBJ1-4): EPEVTQTPSHQVTQMGQEVILRCVPISNHLYFYWYRQILGQKVEFLVSFYNNEISEKSEIFDDQFSVERPDGSNFTLKIRSTKLEDSAMYFCASTQTGGKVEKLFFGSGTQLSVL.